Shown below are 21 T cell receptor beta chains from a single sample sequenced in a study of Graves' ophthalmopathy and Graves' hyperthyroidism. Researchers took RNA transcripts and amplified TCR beta CDR3 regions from them. Second-round multiplex PCR came after a first-round RT-PCR that employed HTBI primers. Using its own MiXCR run on the multiplex PCR reads, TCRdb lists one record per CDR3 protein. In the table there are over a million distinct CDR3 sequences, less than 45% of which are singletons. Sequencing was performed on peripheral blood or thyroid tissue (not recorded which). The receptors stem from an adult man with Graves' hyperthyroidism.

The table lists this clonotype with a few counts. The chain has TRBV12-3 or TRBV12-4 and TRBJ1-2; 7 bases fit TRBD1. The CDR3 has 12 residues. The junction had 3 bases not matched to a gene; V was cut back by 2 bases and J by 9 bases. Written as DNA, the CDR3 is TGTGCCAGCAGTTTAAACAGGGGAAGCTACACCTTC. Amino acid sequence: CASSLNRGSYTF.

In its sample, this clonotype was seen once. This chain links TRBV7-2 with TRBJ2-5, with 9 bases fitting TRBD2. Matching the DNA end better, TRBJ2-1 makes the J call doubtful. This CDR3 spans 15 amino acids. Germline CDR1 is SGHTA and CDR2 is FQGNSA. The CDR3 region is CASSGGVAGVGEQFF. As DNA, the CDR3 is TGTGCCAGCAGTGGTGGGGTAGCGGGGGTTGGTGAGCAGTTCTTC.

V is TRBV6-5 and J is TRBJ1-1, with D possibly being TRBD1 (5 bases). The CDR3 contains 15 residues. Germline values: CDR1 MNHEY, CDR2 SVGAGI. Trimming took off 6 bases at V and 7 bases at J, with 21 bases between the two ends. DNA for the CDR3: TGTGCCAGCAGAGATCGTCAGGGCAGGACCTTTGAAGCTTTCTTT. Translating it yields CASRDRQGRTFEAFF.

The chain employs TRBV7-8 and TRBJ1-2, with TRBD1 matching over 7 bases. V dropped 4 bases and J dropped 4; count of bases not matched to a gene: 9. Germline V gene sequence: CDR1 SGHVS, CDR2 FQNEAQ. This CDR3 is 15 amino acids long. The CDR3 reads CASSSTGAGGYGYTF. CDR3 coding DNA: TGTGCCAGCAGCTCCACAGGGGCGGGAGGCTATGGCTACACCTTC.

This clonotype was seen many times. The V and J genes are TRBV9 and TRBJ2-7, with D unresolved. The length of the CDR3 is 15 residues. Per the germline V gene, CDR1 is SGDLS and CDR2 is YYNGEE. Trimming removed 0 bases at V and 1 base at J, with 11 bases between. CDR3 bases: TGTGCCAGCAGCGTAGGCCCCATCGGGTCCTACGAGCAGTACTTC. Translated: CASSVGPIGSYEQYF.

The gene calls are TRBV20-1 and TRBJ2-7; 7 positions agree with TRBD2. V trimming: 0 bases; J trimming: 1 base; junction bases outside the gene matches: 6. Germline lookup yields CDR1 DFQATT and CDR2 SNEGSKA (reference sequence). The CDR3 totals 15 residues. The CDR3 loop reads CSARDYQRGSYEQYF. In DNA, the CDR3 is TGCAGTGCTAGAGATTATCAGCGGGGTTCCTACGAGCAGTACTTC.

This clonotype has ten or more counts. The chain has TRBV2 and TRBJ1-5; D is perhaps TRBD1 (5 bases). Germline assignment: CDR1 SNHLY and CDR2 FYNNEI. Trimming left V 3 bases short and J 4 bases short, with 10 bases between. The CDR3 length is 14 residues. CDR3: CASSDSGGNQPQHF. CDR3 nucleotides: TGTGCCAGCAGTGATTCCGGGGGGAATCAGCCCCAGCATTTT.

This clonotype has ten or more counts. V gene TRBV19 combines with J gene TRBJ2-7; 7 bases fit TRBD1. Trimming at V came to 3 bases and at J to 3 bases, leaving 5 bases not matched to a gene. The CDR3 contains 14 residues. The germline CDR1 and CDR2 sequences are LNHDA and SQIVND (reference sequence). In DNA, the CDR3 is TGTGCCAGTAGTATTCGACAGGGCGACTACGAGCAGTACTTC. It is translated as CASSIRQGDYEQYF.

J is TRBJ1-2 and V is TRBV7-2, with a tentative D call TRBD1 (5 bases). Germline V gene sequence: CDR1 SGHTA, CDR2 FQGNSA. V shed 10 bases and J shed 8 bases, with 17 bases lying between them. The CDR3 consists of 12 residues. CDR3 sequence: CATRLAGEGYTF. The DNA of the CDR3 is TGTGCCACCCGACTAGCGGGGGAAGGCTACACCTTC.

The chain employs TRBV20-1 and TRBJ2-7; 10 bases map to TRBD1. J gave up 3 bases and V 1 base, and 6 bases lay outside the gene matches. This CDR3 has 15 residues. Germline CDR1 reads DFQATT; CDR2 reads SNEGSKA (reference sequence). This chain's CDR3 is CSARGPGTGVYEQYF. CDR3 nucleotides: TGCAGTGCTAGAGGACCCGGGACAGGGGTCTACGAGCAGTACTTC.

The rearrangement joins TRBV11-2 to TRBJ2-7; D gene uncertain. Germline CDR1 reads SGHAT; CDR2 reads FQNNGV. The CDR3 has 14 amino acids. V dropped 5 bases and J dropped 0 bases, with 11 bases sitting between them. The CDR3: CASSLRPASYEQYF. The CDR3 coding sequence is TGTGCCAGCAGCCTCCGACCGGCCTCCTACGAGCAGTACTTC.

A word on this clonotype: Possible read error: a much larger clone is one base away. The V call is TRBV7-9, the J call TRBJ1-1; no clear D gene. The CDR3 spans 16 residues. V shed 5 bases and J shed 2 bases, with 18 bases lying between them. Per germline, CDR1 SEHNR and CDR2 FQNEAQ (reference sequence). The CDR3 DNA follows: TGTGCCAGCAGCGGGCTCAACACGAAGGATAACACTGAAGCTTTCTTT. It encodes CASSGLNTKDNTEAFF.

V usage is TRBV20-1 and J usage is TRBJ2-7; 9 positions agree with TRBD1. Germline V gene data show CDR1 as DFQATT and CDR2 as SNEGSKA (reference sequence). With 4 bases clipped from V and 6 bases from J, the junction kept 7 bases outside the gene matches. The CDR3 extends over 13 amino acids. CDR3 sequence reads: CSAIGTGKSEQYF. DNA of the CDR3: TGCAGTGCTATCGGGACAGGGAAAAGCGAGCAGTACTTC.

This clonotype was detected many times. The rearrangement joins TRBV15 to TRBJ1-1; D call uncertain. The CDR3 spans 12 residues. V was clipped by 0 bases and J by 5 bases, with 4 bases between them. Germline V gene lookup returns CDR1 LNHNV and CDR2 YYDKDF (reference sequence). CDR3 sequence reads: CATSRDRTEAFF. CDR3 DNA sequence: TGTGCCACCAGCAGAGATCGTACTGAAGCTTTCTTT.

This clonotype was counted ten times or more. The junction departs from germline at one end; a sequencing error may be responsible. V usage is TRBV7-8 and J usage is TRBJ1-1; TRBD1 is a possible D gene (5 bases). The CDR3 contains 17 residues. The V gene's germline CDR1 is SGHVS and CDR2 FQNEAQ. For the CDR3, the DNA is TGTGCCAGCAGCGTAGCAGTACCAGGGATGAGCCACACTGAAGCTTTCTTT. Protein: CASSVAVPGMSHTEAFF.

V usage is TRBV30 and J usage is TRBJ2-5; tentatively, D is TRBD1 (5 bases). V lost 3 bases and J 8 bases, leaving 13 bases between the germline ends. This CDR3 is 12 amino acids long. Germline-derived CDR1 and CDR2 are GTSNPN and SVGIG (reference sequence). DNA of the CDR3: TGTGCCTGGAGGGACACCTTTTTAACCCAGTACTTC. Translation gives CAWRDTFLTQYF. The full variable domain, its missing parts supplied by reference TRBV30 and TRBJ2-5, is SQTIHQWPATLVQPVGSPLSLECTVEGTSNPNLYWYRQAAGRGLQLLFYSVGIGQISSEVPQNLSASRPQDRQFILSSKKLLLSDSGFYLCAWRDTFLTQYFGPGTRLLVL.

Regarding this clonotype: This may arise from a read error, as a much more abundant clone is one base away. The chain combines TRBV30 with TRBJ1-1, with D unresolved. V gave up 4 bases and J gave up 1 base, with 4 bases separating them. In germline, CDR1 is GTSNPN, CDR2 SVGIG (reference sequence). This CDR3 is built from 11 residues. The CDR3 reads CAWIKNTEAFF. The DNA for the CDR3 is TGTGCCTGGATCAAGAACACTGAAGCTTTCTTT.

This clonotype was observed at least ten times. This sequence joins TRBV7-2 and TRBJ1-1, with D possibly TRBD1 on 6 matching bases. The ends were cut back, 1 base at V and 4 bases at J, with 13 bases in the middle. Germline CDR1 reads SGHTA; CDR2 reads FQGNSA. The CDR3 totals 15 residues. The chain's CDR3 is CASSLVSGRGTEAFF. For the CDR3, the DNA is TGTGCCAGCAGCTTAGTATCCGGCAGGGGCACTGAAGCTTTCTTT.

This clonotype was found a few times. The chain couples TRBV7-9 to TRBJ2-7; TRBD2 matches at 8 bases. Germline V gives CDR1 SEHNR, CDR2 FQNEAQ (reference sequence). The ends lost 5 bases at V and 3 bases at J; junction bases unmatched: 6. The CDR3 loop spans 14 amino acids. The CDR3 sequence: CASSRGGVIYEQYF. CDR3 DNA sequence: TGTGCCAGCAGCCGGGGGGGGGTAATCTACGAGCAGTACTTC.

In this sample, this clonotype turned up a few times. CDR3 nucleotide sequence: TGTGCCAGCAGCTTTGGCCCGGGACAGAACACCGGGGAGCTGTTTTTT. Translating it yields CASSFGPGQNTGELFF. The chain has TRBV4-2 and TRBJ2-2; D possibly corresponds to TRBD1 (6 bases). V was shortened by 5 bases and J by 1 base, with 14 bases between the two germline ends. The CDR3 has 16 amino acids. Germline V gives CDR1 LGHNA, CDR2 YNFKEQ.

This clonotype was observed many times. J is TRBJ1-5 and V is TRBV11-2; 8 bases map to TRBD1. The germline gives CDR1 SGHAT, CDR2 FQNNGV. The V segment lost 1 base and the J segment 15 bases; nucleotides outside the gene matches: 8. The CDR3 has 13 residues. CDR3 sequence (DNA): TGTGCCAGCAGCTTAGTAAGCGGGACAGGAGTGCATTTT. Amino acids: CASSLVSGTGVHF. Combining the CDR3 with reference TRBV11-2 and TRBJ1-5 gives the whole variable domain EAGVAQSPRYKIIEKRQSVAFWCNPISGHATLYWYQQILGQGPKLLIQFQNNGVVDDSQLPKDRFSAERLKGVDSTLKIQPAKLEDSAVYLCASSLVSGTGVHFGDGTRLSIL.